Shown below are 30 T cell receptor beta chains from a single sample sequenced in a study of cytotoxic CD8 clonotypes in ibrutinib-treated CLL. This table comes from immunoSEQ multiplex PCR, and its TCRdb copy is limited to in-frame clones, with some not included. The sample lists over 70,000 clones; around 79% were seen once. The input for sequencing was PBMCs, taken after 12 months of ibrutinib treatment. The receptors stem from a human donor with chronic lymphocytic leukemia.

The CDR3 sequence is CASRTVGRDTQYF. Written as DNA, the CDR3 is TGTGCCAGCAGGACAGTGGGGAGAGATACGCAGTATTTT. The genes are TRBV6-1 and TRBJ2-3; D may match TRBD1 or TRBD2 (5 bases each). Per the germline V gene, CDR1 is MNHNS and CDR2 is SASEGT. V was trimmed by 6 bases and J by 5 bases, leaving 12 bases between them. The CDR3 spans 13 residues.

The chain combines TRBV2 with TRBJ2-3, with 10 nucleotides matching TRBD2. There are 14 residues in the CDR3. Germline values: CDR1 SNHLY, CDR2 FYNNEI. V gave up 4 bases and J gave up 5 bases; unmatched junction bases: 3. Here the CDR3 reads CASSGASGGDTQYF. In DNA, the CDR3 is TGTGCCAGCAGTGGGGCTAGCGGGGGAGATACGCAGTATTTT. The full variable domain, with the rest looked up from reference TRBV2 and TRBJ2-3, is EPEVTQTPSHQVTQMGQEVILRCVPISNHLYFYWYRQILGQKVEFLVSFYNNEISEKSEIFDDQFSVERPDGSNFTLKIRSTKLEDSAMYFCASSGASGGDTQYFGPGTRLTVL.

The V gene is TRBV6-6, the J gene TRBJ2-7, with D uncertain. The V end lost 0 bases, the J end lost 4 bases, and 7 bases lay between the germline ends. Germline-derived CDR1 and CDR2 are MNHNY and SVGAGI (reference sequence). CDR3 length: 13 amino acids. The CDR3 here is CASSYSVGYEQYF. The CDR3 DNA follows: TGTGCCAGCAGTTACTCGGTGGGGTACGAGCAGTACTTC.

CDR3 sequence reads: CASSLAPGGQETQYF. DNA for the CDR3: TGCGCCAGCAGCTTGGCCCCCGGGGGCCAGGAGACCCAGTACTTC. This chain joins TRBV5-1 and TRBJ2-5; D could derive from TRBD1 or TRBD2 (6 bases each). The germline CDR1 and CDR2 sequences are SGHRS and YFSETQ. The V gene lost 0 bases and the J gene lost 5 bases, with 14 bases spanning the gap. The CDR3 spans 15 residues.

This rearrangement joins TRBV6-5 to TRBJ1-2; 7 bases agree with TRBD1. Germline values: CDR1 MNHEY, CDR2 SVGAGI. V trimming: 2 bases; J trimming: 8 bases; junction bases outside the gene matches: 11. The CDR3 has 15 residues. CDR3 coding DNA: TGTGCCAGCAGTTACCGGCTACAGGGGTTTATGGGCTACACCTTC. Translated: CASSYRLQGFMGYTF.

The CDR3 sequence is CASTQGPSTDTQYF. The CDR3 DNA follows: TGTGCCAGCACCCAGGGCCCTAGCACAGATACGCAGTATTTT. The chain employs TRBV21-1 and TRBJ2-3; the D call in the table, TRBD1, was not verified against the DNA. TRBV21-1 is a recognized pseudogene. The CDR3 runs to 14 residues.

The rearrangement links TRBV30 to TRBJ2-3, with 11 positions matching TRBD2. The V segment lost 0 bases and the J segment 5 bases; nucleotides outside the gene matches: 7. CDR1 is GTSNPN, CDR2 SVGIG, per germline (reference sequence). CDR3 length: 16 residues. The CDR3 sequence: CAWSVVAGGPGDTQYF. In DNA, the CDR3 is TGTGCCTGGAGTGTGGTAGCGGGGGGGCCGGGAGATACGCAGTATTTT.

This chain links TRBV6-6 with TRBJ2-5; the match to TRBD1 covers 7 bases. The CDR3 has 16 residues. Trimming took 4 bases from V and 5 from J; bases not matched to a gene: 13. Germline CDR1 MNHNY, CDR2 SVGAGI (reference sequence). The CDR3 spells CASSSGFEGAGETQYF. The CDR3 DNA is TGTGCCAGCAGTTCGGGTTTTGAGGGGGCGGGTGAGACCCAGTACTTC.

This chain uses TRBV7-3 with TRBJ1-2; 7 bases map to TRBD1. There are 13 residues in the CDR3. Trimming at V came to 4 bases and at J to 6 bases, leaving 5 bases not matched to a gene. The V gene's germline CDR1 is SGHTA and CDR2 FQGTGA. CDR3 bases: TGTGCCAGCAGCTCCCGACAGGGCCATGGCTACACCTTC. Its protein product is CASSSRQGHGYTF.

This clone has a handful of counts. This chain joins TRBV5-1 and TRBJ1-5; D is undetermined. V was pared by 4 bases and J by 4 bases, with 12 bases between. The CDR3 runs to 14 residues. Per germline, CDR1 SGHRS and CDR2 YFSETQ. The chain's CDR3 is CASSPWSPNQPQHF. The CDR3 nucleotides read TGCGCCAGCAGCCCTTGGAGCCCTAATCAGCCCCAGCATTTT.

The genes are TRBV29-1 and TRBJ2-7; 7 bases agree with TRBD2. With V trimmed by 4 bases and J by 3 bases, 6 bases remained unmatched. Germline V CDR1 and CDR2: SQVTM, ANQGSEA. This CDR3 has 13 amino acids. This CDR3 is CSVGGTGGYEQYF. In DNA, the CDR3 is TGCAGCGTTGGTGGGACGGGGGGCTACGAGCAGTACTTC.

This rearrangement joins TRBV6-5 to TRBJ1-3; maybe TRBD1 (5 bases). The V end lost 7 bases, the J end lost 7 bases, and 11 bases lay between the germline ends. The CDR3 has 12 amino acids. Germline values: CDR1 MNHEY, CDR2 SVGAGI. Here the CDR3 DNA reads TGTGCCAGCACCGGGACGAGGAACACCATATATTTT. It specifies CASTGTRNTIYF.

The chain carries TRBV18 and TRBJ2-5, with D perhaps matching TRBD1 or TRBD2 (5 bases each). The CDR3 has 14 residues. V lost 3 bases and J lost 1, with 9 bases in between. Germline CDR1 reads KGHSH; CDR2 reads LQKENI. CDR3 DNA: TGTGCCAGCTCACCGTCGGGGACCCAAGAGACCCAGTACTTC. Translated: CASSPSGTQETQYF.

The rearrangement links TRBV29-1 to TRBJ1-4; D unclear. This CDR3 contains 12 residues. The germline V gene has CDR1 SQVTM and CDR2 ANQGSEA. Trimming took off 6 bases at V and 5 bases at J, with 10 bases between the two ends. CDR3 residues: CSVSGPNEKLFF. CDR3 in DNA: TGCAGCGTCTCCGGGCCCAATGAAAAACTGTTTTTT.

The V and J genes are TRBV9 and TRBJ2-5; D is uncertain. Trimming removed 1 base from V and 2 bases from J, with 6 bases in between. From germline, CDR1 is SGDLS and CDR2 YYNGEE. The CDR3 totals 13 residues. CDR3 amino acids: CASSVRWQETQYF. CDR3 sequence (DNA): TGTGCCAGCAGCGTACGGTGGCAAGAGACCCAGTACTTC.

This clone is labeled as medium-sized. This chain uses TRBV7-9 with TRBJ1-2, with 9 bases that match TRBD1. The CDR3 length is 14 residues. Trimming removed 5 bases from V and 8 bases from J; junction bases left unmatched: 9. Germline values: CDR1 SEHNR, CDR2 FQNEAQ (reference sequence). The CDR3 nucleotides are TGTGCCAGCAGCCCTACCGGGACAGGGTCCGGCTACACCTTC. Translated: CASSPTGTGSGYTF.

The chain recombines TRBV7-9 with TRBJ1-4; D unresolved. Between the trimmed V and J ends, which lost 5 bases and 8 bases, there was a span of 15 bases. This CDR3 has 14 amino acids. CDR1 is SEHNR and CDR2 is FQNEAQ in the germline V gene (reference sequence). The CDR3 sequence is CASSGFVEGEKLFF. CDR3 DNA: TGTGCCAGCAGCGGATTCGTGGAGGGAGAAAAACTGTTTTTT.

The CDR3 spells CASSLSFHPTYEQYF. The CDR3 DNA sequence: TGTGCCAGCAGTTTATCGTTCCATCCGACCTACGAGCAGTACTTC. This rearrangement joins TRBV27 to TRBJ2-7; the D is unclear. V was trimmed by 0 bases and J by 2 bases, leaving 11 bases between them. The length of the CDR3 is 15 residues. The germline V gene encodes CDR1 MNHEY and CDR2 SMNVEV (reference sequence).

This clone was found a few times. The chain has TRBV7-2 and TRBJ2-5; tentatively, D is TRBD2 (6 bases). Germline-derived CDR1 and CDR2 are SGHTA and FQGNSA. V lost 5 bases to trimming and J lost 7 bases, with 14 bases between them. The CDR3 is 13 amino acids. This CDR3 is CASSLNLGGTQYF. CDR3 DNA sequence: TGTGCCAGCAGCCTTAATTTGGGGGGGACCCAGTACTTC.

V is TRBV10-3 and J is TRBJ2-1, with D possibly called TRBD1 or TRBD2 (5 bases each). V was clipped by 0 bases and J by 5 bases, with 14 bases between them. CDR3 length: 16 amino acids. In germline, CDR1 is ENHRY, CDR2 SYGVKD. CDR3 sequence reads: CAISESNGTPNNEQFF. The CDR3 nucleotides are TGTGCCATCAGTGAGTCGAACGGGACGCCTAACAATGAGCAGTTCTTC.

The chain uses TRBV7-2 and TRBJ1-5; D call uncertain. Germline V gene data show CDR1 as SGHTA and CDR2 as FQGNSA. The CDR3 has 12 amino acids. The V end was cut by 4 bases, the J end by 5 bases, with 6 bases between. The CDR3 DNA follows: TGTGCCAGCAGCTACCCGGATCAGCCCCAGCATTTT. Its translation: CASSYPDQPQHF.

The chain is built from TRBV14 and TRBJ2-5; 8 bases are shared with TRBD1. Germline CDR1 and CDR2: SGHDN and FVKESK. The CDR3 loop spans 14 amino acids. Trimming at V came to 4 bases and at J to 5 bases, leaving 6 bases not matched to a gene. The CDR3 nucleotides read TGTGCCAGCAGCCCGGCAGGGGGCTGGGAGACCCAGTACTTC. Its translation: CASSPAGGWETQYF.

About this clone: This specimen includes other DNA sequences encoding the same CDR3. The chain joins TRBV30 to TRBJ2-7, with D maybe TRBD1 (5 bases). Germline V lookup: CDR1 GTSNPN, CDR2 SVGIG (reference sequence). The V gene lost 0 bases and the J gene lost 3 bases, with 9 bases spanning the gap. The CDR3 loop spans 13 amino acids. The CDR3 DNA is TGTGCCTGGAGTGTACTAAGGGGCTACGAGCAGTACTTC. Translation gives CAWSVLRGYEQYF.

The chain links TRBV5-4 to TRBJ2-2; perhaps TRBD1 as D (6 bases). The germline V and J ends were trimmed by 0 bases and 0 bases, with 15 bases remaining between them. The germline gives CDR1 SGHNT, CDR2 YYREEE (reference sequence). The length of the CDR3 is 18 residues. This chain's CDR3 is CASSLAGTLSANTGELFF. DNA for the CDR3: TGTGCCAGCAGCTTGGCGGGGACACTCAGCGCGAACACCGGGGAGCTGTTTTTT.

This clone appeared once. The CDR3 is CASSQVGTSGGGYNEQFF. The CDR3 nucleotides are TGCGCCAGCAGCCAAGTCGGGACTAGCGGGGGGGGCTACAATGAGCAGTTCTTC. The rearrangement links TRBV4-3 to TRBJ2-1; 16 bases are a match to TRBD2. Germline V gene data show CDR1 as LGHNA and CDR2 as YSLEER. V was clipped by 1 base and J by 3 bases; unmatched bases: 3. This CDR3 region has 18 residues.

Only one count was recorded for this clone. The chain is built from TRBV5-4 and TRBJ2-5; TRBD2 aligns across 7 bases. The CDR3 extends over 15 amino acids. Germline CDR1 SGHNT, CDR2 YYREEE (reference sequence). The ends lost 6 bases at V and 1 base at J; junction bases unmatched: 9. The CDR3: CASNPNPSGQETQYF. The CDR3 bases are TGTGCCAGCAACCCTAACCCTAGCGGCCAAGAGACCCAGTACTTC.

CDR3 nucleotides: TGTGCCAGCAGTTTCGGGGGGGCCAATCAGCCCCAGCATTTT. As protein: CASSFGGANQPQHF. The rearrangement joins TRBV28 to TRBJ1-5; weak D call: TRBD1 (6 bases). The germline V gene has CDR1 MDHEN and CDR2 SYDVKM. The V end lost 3 bases, the J end lost 3 bases, and 9 bases lay between the germline ends. The CDR3 covers 14 residues.

In nucleotides, the CDR3 is TGTGCCACCAGAACTAGCGGCTACGAGCAGTACTTC. This sequence encodes CATRTSGYEQYF. The chain couples TRBV10-3 to TRBJ2-7, with 8 bases aligning to TRBD2. V gave up 10 bases and J gave up 3 bases; unmatched junction bases: 5. This CDR3 region has 12 residues. The germline V gene encodes CDR1 ENHRY and CDR2 SYGVKD.

The V call is TRBV6-1, the J call TRBJ2-5; possible D gene TRBD1, 5 bases. The CDR3 runs 15 residues. Trimming left V 2 bases short and J 2 bases short, with 12 bases between. CDR1 and CDR2 from the germline V gene are MNHNS and SASEGT. CDR3 in DNA: TGTGCCAGCAGTGAATTGGGGCTGGCACAAGAGACCCAGTACTTC. This translates into CASSELGLAQETQYF.

The chain carries TRBV10-3 and TRBJ2-7; D not resolved. Germline V gene sequence: CDR1 ENHRY, CDR2 SYGVKD. Trimming removed 8 bases at V and 0 bases at J, with 11 bases between. The CDR3 consists of 13 residues. The DNA of the CDR3 is TGTGCCATCCGTAACAGAGACTCCTACGAGCAGTACTTC. Translating it yields CAIRNRDSYEQYF.